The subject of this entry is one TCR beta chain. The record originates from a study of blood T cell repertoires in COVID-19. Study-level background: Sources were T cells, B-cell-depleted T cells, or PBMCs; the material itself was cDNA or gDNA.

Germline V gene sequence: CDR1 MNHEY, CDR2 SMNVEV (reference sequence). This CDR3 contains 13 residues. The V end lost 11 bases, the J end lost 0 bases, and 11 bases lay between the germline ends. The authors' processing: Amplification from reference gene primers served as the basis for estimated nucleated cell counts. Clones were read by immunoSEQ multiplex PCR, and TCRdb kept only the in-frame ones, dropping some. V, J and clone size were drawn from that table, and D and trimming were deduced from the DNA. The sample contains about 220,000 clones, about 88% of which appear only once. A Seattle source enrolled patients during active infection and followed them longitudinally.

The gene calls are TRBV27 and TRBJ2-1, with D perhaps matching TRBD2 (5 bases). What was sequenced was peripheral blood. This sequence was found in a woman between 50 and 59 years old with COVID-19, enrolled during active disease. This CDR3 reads CAAARGSYNEQFF. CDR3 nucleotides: TGTGCCGCCGCCCGGGGCTCCTACAATGAGCAGTTCTTC.